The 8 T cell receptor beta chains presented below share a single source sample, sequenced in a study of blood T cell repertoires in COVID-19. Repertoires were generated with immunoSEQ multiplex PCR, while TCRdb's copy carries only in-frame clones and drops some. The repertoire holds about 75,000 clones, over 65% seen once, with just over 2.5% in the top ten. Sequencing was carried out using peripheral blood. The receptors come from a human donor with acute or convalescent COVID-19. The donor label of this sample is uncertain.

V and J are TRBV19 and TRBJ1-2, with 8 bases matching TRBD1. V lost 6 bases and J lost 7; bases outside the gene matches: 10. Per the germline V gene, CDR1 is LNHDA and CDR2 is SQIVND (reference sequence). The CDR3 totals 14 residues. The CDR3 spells CASRRQGSASGYTF. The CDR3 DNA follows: TGTGCCAGTAGGCGACAGGGGTCCGCTAGTGGCTACACCTTC.

CDR3 residues: CASSQGQGAVTGELFF. CDR3 bases: TGTGCCAGCAGCCAGGGACAGGGGGCGGTCACCGGGGAGCTGTTTTTT. The chain couples TRBV4-2 to TRBJ2-2; 12 bases agree with TRBD1. Germline trimming cut 3 bases from V and 4 bases from J; bases unmatched to any gene: 3. This CDR3 spans 16 amino acids. Germline CDR1 is LGHNA and CDR2 is YNFKEQ.

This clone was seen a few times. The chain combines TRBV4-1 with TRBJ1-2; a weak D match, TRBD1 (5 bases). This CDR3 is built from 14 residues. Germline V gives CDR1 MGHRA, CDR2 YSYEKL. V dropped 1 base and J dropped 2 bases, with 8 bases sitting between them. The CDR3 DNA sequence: TGCGCCAGCAGCCAAGGGGAGGGGAACTATGGCTACACCTTC. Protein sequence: CASSQGEGNYGYTF.

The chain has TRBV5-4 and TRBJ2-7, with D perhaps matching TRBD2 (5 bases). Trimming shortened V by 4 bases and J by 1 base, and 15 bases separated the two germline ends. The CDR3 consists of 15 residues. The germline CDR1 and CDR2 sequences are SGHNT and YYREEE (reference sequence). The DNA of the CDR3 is TGTGCCAGCAGCCCGGTGGCAGGCGGGTCCTACGAGCAGTACTTC. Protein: CASSPVAGGSYEQYF. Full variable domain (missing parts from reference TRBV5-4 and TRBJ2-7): ETGVTQSPTHLIKTRGQQVTLRCSSQSGHNTVSWYQQALGQGPQFIFQYYREEENGRGNFPPRFSGLQFPNYSSELNVNALELDDSALYLCASSPVAGGSYEQYFGPGTRLTVT.

The CDR3 loop is CASSQEEAGGGYTF. DNA of the CDR3: TGCGCCAGCAGCCAAGAGGAGGCAGGGGGGGGCTACACCTTC. This chain connects TRBV4-1 to TRBJ1-2; 7 nucleotides align to TRBD1. The CDR3 is 14 residues long. V lost 0 bases to trimming and J lost 8 bases; unmatched junction nucleotides: 6. Per germline, CDR1 MGHRA and CDR2 YSYEKL.

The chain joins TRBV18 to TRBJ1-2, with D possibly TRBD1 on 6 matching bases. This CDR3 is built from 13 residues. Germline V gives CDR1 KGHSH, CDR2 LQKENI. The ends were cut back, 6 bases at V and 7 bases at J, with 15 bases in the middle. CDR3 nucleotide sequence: TGTGCCAGCTCTTTCCGGGACACCCTTGGCTACACCTTC. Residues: CASSFRDTLGYTF.

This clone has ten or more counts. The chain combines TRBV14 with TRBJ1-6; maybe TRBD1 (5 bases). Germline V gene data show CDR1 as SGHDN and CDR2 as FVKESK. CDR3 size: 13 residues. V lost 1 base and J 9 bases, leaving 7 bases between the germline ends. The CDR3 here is CASSQGQFSPLHF. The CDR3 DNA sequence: TGTGCCAGCAGCCAAGGACAGTTTTCACCCCTCCACTTT.

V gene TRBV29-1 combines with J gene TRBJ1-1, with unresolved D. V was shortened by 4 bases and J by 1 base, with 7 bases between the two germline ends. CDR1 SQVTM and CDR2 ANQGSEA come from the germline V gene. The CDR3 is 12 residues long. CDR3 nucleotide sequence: TGCAGCGTTGCTCAGGCGAACACTGAAGCTTTCTTT. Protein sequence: CSVAQANTEAFF.